One and the same sample provided the 20 T cell receptor beta chains below, sequenced in a study of shared clonotypes between healthy human individuals. Sequenced by immunoSEQ multiplex PCR; TCRdb stores in-frame clones only, minus some. This table holds approximately 500,000 clones, over 75% found once. The sequenced material came from PBMCs. All receptors derive from a middle-aged woman in good health. Some clones in this sample may be carry-over from other donors' samples.

This chain joins TRBV5-1 and TRBJ1-5; unclear D gene. V was shortened by 4 bases and J by 2 bases, with 13 bases between the two germline ends. The germline gives CDR1 SGHRS, CDR2 YFSETQ. The CDR3 is 15 amino acids. CDR3 coding DNA: TGCGCCAGCAGCGATGGGTTGGACGGCAATCAGCCCCAGCATTTT. Residues: CASSDGLDGNQPQHF.

The rearrangement links TRBV9 to TRBJ2-5; 13 bases are shared with TRBD2. Germline values: CDR1 SGDLS, CDR2 YYNGEE. This CDR3 region has 18 residues. The J segment lost 4 bases and the V segment lost 4 bases, leaving 13 bases of the junction unmatched. The CDR3 is CASSSWTSGSLGGETQYF. In DNA, the CDR3 is TGTGCCAGCAGCTCCTGGACTAGCGGGAGTTTAGGGGGAGAGACCCAGTACTTC.

The J gene is TRBJ1-4, the V gene TRBV7-9; D is uncertain. The CDR3 has 13 amino acids. Looked up from germline, CDR1 is SEHNR and CDR2 is FQNEAQ (reference sequence). With 1 base removed from V and 5 bases from J, the gap between germline ends came to 5 bases. This CDR3 reads CASSLVGNEKLFF. Here the CDR3 DNA reads TGTGCCAGCAGCTTAGTAGGGAATGAAAAACTGTTTTTT.

The J gene is TRBJ2-2, the V gene TRBV11-2; 8 positions match TRBD2. This CDR3 is built from 14 residues. The trim removed 2 bases at V and 6 bases at J, leaving 2 bases unmatched. CDR1 SGHAT and CDR2 FQNNGV come from the germline V gene. CDR3 amino acids: CASSLQTSAGELFF. DNA for the CDR3: TGTGCCAGCAGCTTACAGACTAGCGCCGGGGAGCTGTTTTTT.

This clone was recorded only once. This chain's CDR3 is CSVVVVTDTQYF. The CDR3 bases are TGCAGCGTTGTGGTTGTCACAGATACGCAGTATTTT. The J gene is TRBJ2-3, the V gene TRBV29-1; no firm D call. There are 12 residues in the CDR3. Per germline, CDR1 SQVTM and CDR2 ANQGSEA. V shed 4 bases and J shed 2 bases, with 7 bases lying between them.

A few counts support this clone. The chain is built from TRBV4-2 and TRBJ1-1; 10 bases map to TRBD1. With V trimmed by 4 bases and J by 4 bases, 9 bases remained unmatched. This CDR3 has 16 amino acids. Per germline, CDR1 LGHNA and CDR2 YNFKEQ. This CDR3 is CASSRRAGTGVTEAFF. The CDR3 coding sequence is TGTGCCAGCAGCCGAAGGGCCGGGACAGGGGTCACTGAAGCTTTCTTT.

This chain links TRBV5-1 with TRBJ2-5; 10 bases match TRBD1. Germline CDR1 SGHRS, CDR2 YFSETQ. The CDR3 sequence is 16 residues long. The ends lost 4 bases at V and 7 bases at J; junction bases unmatched: 13. CDR3 coding DNA: TGCGCCAGCAGCCGTTTCGGGACAGGGGTCTCTCGGACCCAGTACTTC. Protein product: CASSRFGTGVSRTQYF.

The chain uses TRBV28 and TRBJ2-1; 15 positions agree with TRBD2. Germline V gene lookup returns CDR1 MDHEN and CDR2 SYDVKM. Trimming removed 8 bases from V and 9 bases from J; junction bases left unmatched: 11. The CDR3 is 16 amino acids. CDR3 nucleotide sequence: TGTGCCAGCGCCCTGGGAGGGGGACTAGCGGGAGGTGAGCAGTTCTTC. Its translation: CASALGGGLAGGEQFF. Variable domain in full (rest from reference TRBV28 and TRBJ2-1): DVKVTQSSRYLVKRTGEKVFLECVQDMDHENMFWYRQDPGLGLRLIYFSYDVKMKEKGDIPEGYSVSREKKERFSLILESASTNQTSMYLCASALGGGLAGGEQFFGPGTRLTVL.

The chain is built from TRBV30 and TRBJ1-2; TRBD1 agrees at 7 bases. Trimming removed 3 bases from V and 8 bases from J; junction bases left unmatched: 12. The CDR3 covers 14 residues. Germline lookup yields CDR1 GTSNPN and CDR2 SVGIG (reference sequence). The CDR3 spells CAWSTDRAAGGYTF. DNA of the CDR3: TGTGCCTGGAGCACAGACAGGGCGGCTGGAGGCTACACCTTC.

The chain recombines TRBV27 with TRBJ2-7; 8 nucleotides agree with TRBD1. V was pared by 3 bases and J by 5 bases, with 3 bases of the junction left unmatched. CDR1 and CDR2 (germline): MNHEY, SMNVEV (reference sequence). CDR3 length equals 13 residues. CDR3 nucleotides: TGTGCCAGCAGTTTTGGACAGGGAAACGAGCAGTACTTC. This encodes CASSFGQGNEQYF.

V is TRBV18 and J is TRBJ1-2; D perhaps matches TRBD1 (5 bases). CDR1 is KGHSH, CDR2 LQKENI, per germline. The length of the CDR3 is 14 residues. V was clipped by 6 bases and J by 2 bases, with 13 bases between them. The CDR3 bases are TGTGCCAGCTCCCAGGGTTTTTCGAACTATGGCTACACCTTC. This gives the protein CASSQGFSNYGYTF. The full variable domain, in which reference TRBV18 and TRBJ1-2 provide the parts outside the CDR3, is NAGVMQNPRHLVRRRGQEARLRCSPMKGHSHVYWYRQLPEEGLKFMVYLQKENIIDESGMPKERFSAEFPKEGPSILRIQQVVRGDSAAYFCASSQGFSNYGYTFGSGTRLTVV.

The table lists this clone with a count of one. The chain links TRBV10-3 to TRBJ2-2; D is unresolved. The CDR3 extends over 11 amino acids. Trimming took off 6 bases at V and 3 bases at J, with 2 bases between the two ends. Germline values: CDR1 ENHRY, CDR2 SYGVKD. The CDR3 protein is CAISDTGELFF. The CDR3 DNA reads as TGTGCCATCAGCGACACCGGGGAGCTGTTTTTT.

The gene calls are TRBV7-2 and TRBJ2-1; perhaps TRBD2 as D (6 bases). The V gene's germline CDR1 is SGHTA and CDR2 FQGNSA. The germline V and J ends were trimmed by 5 bases and 9 bases, with 20 bases remaining between them. This CDR3 has 15 residues. CDR3 residues: CASSGKLGTGFEQFF. The CDR3 DNA reads TGTGCCAGCAGCGGGAAGTTAGGGACTGGCTTTGAGCAGTTCTTC.

On this clone: Different DNA sequences within this sample yield the same CDR3. CDR3 coding DNA: TGTGCCAGCAGCGTAGGGACAGGGCCCCCGGGGGAGCAGTACTTC. It specifies CASSVGTGPPGEQYF. This chain uses TRBV9 with TRBJ2-7; TRBD1 matches 8 bases. Germline V lookup: CDR1 SGDLS, CDR2 YYNGEE. The junction had 9 bases not matched to a gene; V was cut back by 0 bases and J by 7 bases. The CDR3 sequence is 15 residues long.

The chain has TRBV7-3 and TRBJ2-1, with a tentative D call TRBD2 (5 bases). The V and J ends lost 2 bases and 6 bases respectively, with 14 bases between them. The length of the CDR3 is 15 residues. From germline, CDR1 is SGHTA and CDR2 FQGTGA. The CDR3 spells CASSLSLAAFNEQFF. CDR3 nucleotide sequence: TGTGCCAGCAGCTTATCCCTAGCCGCGTTCAATGAGCAGTTCTTC.

The V and J genes are TRBV7-9 and TRBJ2-2; 8 nucleotides line up with TRBD1. CDR3 length: 15 amino acids. The germline V gene encodes CDR1 SEHNR and CDR2 FQNEAQ (reference sequence). V shed 5 bases and J 1 base; nucleotides not matched to a gene: 3. DNA of the CDR3: TGTGCCAGCAGCCCAGGACAGGGGAACACCGGGGAGCTGTTTTTT. It is translated as CASSPGQGNTGELFF.

This clone was counted at least ten times. This chain joins TRBV5-1 and TRBJ2-7, with TRBD2 matching 7 bases. There are 17 residues in the CDR3. J gave up 1 base and V 0 bases, and 10 bases lay outside the gene matches. Germline lookup yields CDR1 SGHRS and CDR2 YFSETQ. The CDR3 protein is CASSLAGGGVLSYEQYF. The CDR3 bases are TGCGCCAGCAGCTTGGCTGGGGGGGGAGTCCTTTCCTACGAGCAGTACTTC.

This clone was found a few times. The chain carries TRBV28 and TRBJ2-5; 9 bases fit TRBD2. CDR1 MDHEN and CDR2 SYDVKM come from the germline V gene. V shed 3 bases, J shed 4 bases, and the junction held 9 bases outside the gene matches. The CDR3 runs 16 residues. The DNA of the CDR3 is TGTGCCAGCAGTTTCCTAGCGGGATCCGGTCGAGAGACCCAGTACTTC. This gives the protein CASSFLAGSGRETQYF.

This sequence joins TRBV4-1 and TRBJ2-1; a weak D match, TRBD1 (6 bases). The length of the CDR3 is 15 residues. CDR1 is MGHRA, CDR2 YSYEKL, per germline. Deletions cut 2 bases from V and 0 bases from J, with 8 bases between. This CDR3 reads CASSQRGSSYNEQFF. In DNA form, the CDR3 reads TGCGCCAGCAGCCAAAGGGGGAGCTCCTACAATGAGCAGTTCTTC.

This clone was seen a handful of times. The rearrangement uses TRBV18 and TRBJ2-7; the match to TRBD2 covers 14 bases. The CDR3 loop spans 15 amino acids. Germline CDR1 KGHSH, CDR2 LQKENI. The V gene end was trimmed by 8 bases and the J gene end by 4 bases; junction bases not matched to a gene: 7. The DNA of the CDR3 is TGTGCCAGCGCTAGTGGGACTAGCGGGAGTTACGAGCAGTACTTC. Translation: CASASGTSGSYEQYF.